This T cell receptor beta chain comes out of a study of Ad26.COV2.S vaccination and SARS-CoV-2 variants (dated by TCRdb to the early 2020s). Describing the broader study: Donors in the vaccine arm were drawn from COV1001, a multicentre, randomized, double-blind, placebo-controlled phase I-IIa trial testing Ad26.COV2.S in healthy adults. Sequencing of the TCRbeta repertoire served to evaluate the specificity and breadth of SARS-CoV-2-reactive T cell receptors following Ad26.COV2.S vaccination. The TCR-sequenced set comprised roughly 30 samples: 19 Ad26.COV2.S vaccine recipients, 5 placebo recipients and 8 SARS-CoV-2 convalescent individuals. Participants in the trial were split at random into five groups of five each, receiving low-dose or high-dose Ad26.COV2.S once or twice, or else placebo on both occasions. Investigators did not know the trial group allocation while performing experiments and assessing outcomes. Dosing of Ad26.COV2.S was intramuscular, at either 5x10^10 or 1x10^11 viral particles, delivered as one shot or as two shots spaced 56 days apart.

Beyond this particular receptor, the publication reports: Spike-specific TCR breadth was higher in Ad26.COV2.S recipients than in placebo recipients (P = 0.0014). The authors noted that the TCR breadth and depth analyses may have underestimated total T cell responses. After vaccination, spike-specific CD8+ and CD4+ T cell responses were reported to show substantial breadth. Comparing responses between vaccine doses or regimens was not something the study was powered to do. Non-spike TCR breadth was comparable between vaccine and placebo recipients, consistent with the vaccine containing only spike.

The meaning of the sample's treatment or condition label: about 20 received Ad26.COV2.S at low or high dose, single or two shots; 5 received placebo; per-sample allocation not given. For vaccine and placebo recipients, the sequenced repertoires came from samples collected on day 63 after the first injection. Between 29 July and 7 August 2020, Cohort 1b enrolled 20 to 30 adults aged 18-55 years at one site in Boston, USA. Ad26.COV2.S was a replication-incompetent adenovirus type 26 vector expressing a prefusion-stabilized SARS-CoV-2 spike protein from the original Wuhan strain. TCRbeta CDR3 regions were sequenced with the immunoSEQ Assay. After extraction, genomic DNA underwent amplification by bias-controlled multiplex PCR, followed by high-throughput sequencing. Turning to the authors' computational methods: To quantify the absolute abundance of each unique TCRbeta CDR3 region, sequences were collapsed and filtered. Usable DNA was measured by amplifying reference genes present in all nucleated cells, and TCRbeta template counts were normalized to that usable DNA to estimate T cell fraction. Repertoire TCRs were annotated as SARS-CoV-2-specific by exact matching of V gene, CDR3 amino acid sequence and J gene to a known reactive TCR set. The reference SARS-CoV-2 TCR set came from MIRA and was filtered for enrichment in COVID-19-positive ImmuneCODE repertoires, removing public or cross-reactive TCRs. Using the MIRA antigens, annotated TCRs were further analysed by specific ORF or by position within an ORF. Breadth was defined as annotated unique rearrangements over total unique productive rearrangements; depth was the summed frequency of those rearrangements. Group comparisons of TCR breadth used two-sided Wilcoxon rank-sum tests. Not all clones reach the TCRdb copy of this immuneACCESS table, which keeps in-frame sequences only. Checked studies attribute under half of the gap to unresolved V genes and leave the rest unexplained. Clone size and V and J calls were adopted from that table, with D and trimming inferred from the DNA. Present in this sample are 350,000 to 400,000 clones, 70% to 90% of which were seen just once. The top ten constitute under 4% of the sample.

On this clone: The clone's antigen remains unknown. Nothing much larger sits one base from this clone, and base qualities are not available.

Based on the germline V gene, the CDR1 and CDR2 sequences are SGHAT and FQNNGV. Unmatched junction bases come to 10, with V trimmed by 5 bases and J by 7 bases. The CDR3 spans 14 residues, from the cysteine through the phenylalanine. The read is trimmed to its CDR3 DNA, 42 bases read in frame from base 1. This material consisted of peripheral blood, taken in a trial of Ad26.COV2.S vaccine versus placebo. The V gene is TRBV11-2 and the J gene is TRBJ2-7, with 8 central nucleotides matching TRBD1. The source is a person between 18 and 65 years old who received the Ad26.COV2.S COVID-19 vaccine or a placebo. Here the CDR3 is given as CASSKDRVASEQYF. The sequenced DNA is TGTGCCAGCAGCAAGGACAGGGTAGCGAGTGAGCAGTACTTC.